The 14 T cell receptor beta chains presented below share a single source sample, sequenced in a study of beta chain features in type 1 diabetes. Their target antigens are unknown. Study-wide points: People with Type 1 diabetes carried modestly yet significantly shorter TCRB CDR3s in all four CD4+ subsets.

Sequenced material consisted of expressed TCRB transcripts (all of the isolated RNA was reverse transcribed). TCRdb's copy holds only in-frame clones and misses some; the assay was immunoSEQ multiplex PCR. The sample yields more than 250,000 clones, 14% seen once. What was sequenced was naive CD4+ T cells from blood. The receptors derive from a man aged 25-45 years with type 1 diabetes.

The rearrangement links TRBV5-1 to TRBJ2-7; 7 bases fit TRBD1. Germline loops: CDR1 SGHRS, CDR2 YFSETQ. The CDR3 runs to 15 residues. J was trimmed by 3 bases and V by 2 bases; bases with no gene match: 8. The CDR3 nucleotides read TGCGCCAGCAGCTTTAGAACAGGGGACCACTACGAGCAGTACTTC. Its translation is CASSFRTGDHYEQYF.

The rearrangement joins TRBV6-5 to TRBJ1-2; the D gene is possibly TRBD1 (5 bases). From germline, CDR1 is MNHEY and CDR2 SVGAGI. The CDR3 is 12 residues long. Between the trimmed V and J ends, which lost 0 bases and 7 bases, there was a span of 6 bases. CDR3 coding DNA: TGTGCCAGCAGTTACTCCCAGGGTGGCTACACCTTC. This codes for CASSYSQGGYTF.

The chain recombines TRBV6-6 with TRBJ2-5; 7 nucleotides match TRBD1. V gave up 6 bases and J gave up 2 bases; unmatched junction bases: 6. Looked up from germline, CDR1 is MNHNY and CDR2 is SVGAGI (reference sequence). CDR3 length: 14 residues. CDR3: CASSPGQNQETQYF. The CDR3 coding sequence is TGTGCCAGCAGCCCGGGACAGAATCAAGAGACCCAGTACTTC.

This clone was detected only a few times. The genes are TRBV14 and TRBJ2-1; 10 nucleotides line up with TRBD2. There are 16 residues in the CDR3. Looked up from germline, CDR1 is SGHDN and CDR2 is FVKESK. Trimming removed 4 bases from V and 2 bases from J; junction bases left unmatched: 5. CDR3 DNA sequence: TGTGCCAGCAGCCGCAGACTAGCGGGTACCTACAATGAGCAGTTCTTC. Protein sequence: CASSRRLAGTYNEQFF.

This chain uses TRBV28 with TRBJ2-2, with no clear D. Germline CDR1 and CDR2: MDHEN and SYDVKM. The CDR3 totals 15 residues. Trimming took off 1 base at V and 4 bases at J, with 10 bases between the two ends. CDR3 protein: CASSLFRTATGELFF. For the CDR3, the DNA is TGTGCCAGCAGTTTATTCCGAACAGCCACCGGGGAGCTGTTTTTT. Full variable domain (outside the CDR3, taken from reference TRBV28 and TRBJ2-2): DVKVTQSSRYLVKRTGEKVFLECVQDMDHENMFWYRQDPGLGLRLIYFSYDVKMKEKGDIPEGYSVSREKKERFSLILESASTNQTSMYLCASSLFRTATGELFFGEGSRLTVL.

CDR3 in amino acids: CASSLGRLAGVGETQYF. The CDR3 nucleotides are TGTGCCAGCAGCTTGGGGAGGCTAGCGGGAGTAGGAGAGACCCAGTACTTC. The V and J genes are TRBV5-4 and TRBJ2-5; 10 nucleotides match TRBD2. Per germline, CDR1 SGHNT and CDR2 YYREEE (reference sequence). The CDR3 covers 17 residues. The V segment lost 0 bases and the J segment 4 bases; nucleotides outside the gene matches: 9.

This clone was detected only a few times. The V and J genes are TRBV27 and TRBJ1-1, with D possibly TRBD1 on 6 matching bases. The germline gives CDR1 MNHEY, CDR2 SMNVEV (reference sequence). The CDR3 is 16 amino acids. V dropped 6 bases and J dropped 0 bases, with 17 bases sitting between them. The CDR3: CASRAPGHAMNTEAFF. DNA for the CDR3: TGTGCCAGCAGGGCTCCGGGACACGCTATGAACACTGAAGCTTTCTTT.

In this sample, this clone turned up once. CDR3 nucleotide sequence: TGCGCCAGCAGCCAAACAGGTGCAACTAATGAAAAACTGTTTTTT. Its protein is CASSQTGATNEKLFF. The V gene is TRBV5-1, the J gene TRBJ1-4; the D gene is possibly TRBD1 (5 bases). Germline loops: CDR1 SGHRS, CDR2 YFSETQ. The CDR3 covers 15 residues. V was pared by 4 bases and J by 0 bases, with 10 bases between.

V is TRBV5-4 and J is TRBJ1-1; no clear D gene. The CDR3 has 14 residues. V gave up 4 bases and J gave up 5 bases, with 15 bases separating them. Germline V gives CDR1 SGHNT, CDR2 YYREEE (reference sequence). CDR3 sequence: CASSRGHPRTEAFF. The CDR3 DNA reads as TGTGCCAGCAGCAGAGGCCACCCGCGGACTGAAGCTTTCTTT.

This clone was detected only a few times. The chain has TRBV9 and TRBJ2-1; 13 bases line up with TRBD2. Unmatched junction bases numbered 3, after V lost 2 bases and J lost 4 bases. This CDR3 has 16 residues. Germline V lookup: CDR1 SGDLS, CDR2 YYNGEE. CDR3 sequence: CASSVTSGRVYNEQFF. In nucleotides, the CDR3 is TGTGCCAGCAGCGTTACTAGCGGGAGGGTATACAATGAGCAGTTCTTC.

The chain is built from TRBV4-3 and TRBJ2-7; 9 bases line up with TRBD2. V gave up 1 base and J gave up 4 bases; unmatched junction bases: 5. This CDR3 comprises 15 residues. CDR1 and CDR2 from the germline V gene are LGHNA and YSLEER. The DNA of the CDR3 is TGCGCCAGCAGCCAAGGGACTAGCGTGTGGTACGAGCAGTACTTC. It is translated as CASSQGTSVWYEQYF.

This chain uses TRBV6-5 with TRBJ2-7, with 10 bases matching TRBD1. There are 15 residues in the CDR3. The ends lost 4 bases at V and 0 bases at J; junction bases unmatched: 3. In germline, CDR1 is MNHEY, CDR2 SVGAGI. In DNA, the CDR3 is TGTGCCAGCAGTTCTGGACAGGGGGTCTCCTACGAGCAGTACTTC. The encoded protein is CASSSGQGVSYEQYF.

The genes are TRBV27 and TRBJ1-2; 7 positions match TRBD1. Trimming took 5 bases from V and 3 from J; bases not matched to a gene: 6. This CDR3 comprises 14 residues. CDR1 is MNHEY, CDR2 SMNVEV, per germline (reference sequence). This CDR3 is CASSSSTGYYGYTF. The CDR3 nucleotides read TGTGCCAGCAGTAGCTCGACAGGGTACTATGGCTACACCTTC.

The chain carries TRBV28 and TRBJ2-7; D perhaps matches TRBD2 (5 bases). Trimming cost V 0 bases and J 3 bases, with 12 bases left between them. Germline V lookup: CDR1 MDHEN, CDR2 SYDVKM. The CDR3 runs to 15 residues. CDR3 nucleotides: TGTGCCAGCAGTTTATGGGGGAGCAGAGGCTACGAGCAGTACTTC. It encodes CASSLWGSRGYEQYF.